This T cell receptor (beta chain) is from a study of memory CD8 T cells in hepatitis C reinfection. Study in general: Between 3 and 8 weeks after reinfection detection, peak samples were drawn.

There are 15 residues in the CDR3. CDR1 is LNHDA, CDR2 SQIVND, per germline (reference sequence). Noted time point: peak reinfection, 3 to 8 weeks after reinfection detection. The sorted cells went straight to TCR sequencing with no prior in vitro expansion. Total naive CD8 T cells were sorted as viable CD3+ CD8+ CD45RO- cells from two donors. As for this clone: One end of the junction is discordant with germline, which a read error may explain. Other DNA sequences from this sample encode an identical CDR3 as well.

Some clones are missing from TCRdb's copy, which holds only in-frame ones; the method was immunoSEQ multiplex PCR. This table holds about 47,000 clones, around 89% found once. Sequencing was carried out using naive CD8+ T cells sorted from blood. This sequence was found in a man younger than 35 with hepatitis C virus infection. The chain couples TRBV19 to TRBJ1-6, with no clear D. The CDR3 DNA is TGTGCCAGTAGTATGTGGGCAGTAAATAATTCCCCCCTCCACTTT. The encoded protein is CASSMWAVNNSPLHF.